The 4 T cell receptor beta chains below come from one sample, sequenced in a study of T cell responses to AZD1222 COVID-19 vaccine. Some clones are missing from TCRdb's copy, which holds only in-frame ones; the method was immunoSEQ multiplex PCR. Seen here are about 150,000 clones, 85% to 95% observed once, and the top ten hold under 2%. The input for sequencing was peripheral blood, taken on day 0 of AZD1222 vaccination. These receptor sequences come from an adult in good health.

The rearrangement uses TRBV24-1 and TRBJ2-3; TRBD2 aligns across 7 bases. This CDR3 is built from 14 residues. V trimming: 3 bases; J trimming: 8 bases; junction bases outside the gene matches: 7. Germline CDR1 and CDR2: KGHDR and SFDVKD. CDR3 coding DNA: TGTGCCACCAGTGATCCTCGGGGGGACGGTACGCAGTATTTT. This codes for CATSDPRGDGTQYF.

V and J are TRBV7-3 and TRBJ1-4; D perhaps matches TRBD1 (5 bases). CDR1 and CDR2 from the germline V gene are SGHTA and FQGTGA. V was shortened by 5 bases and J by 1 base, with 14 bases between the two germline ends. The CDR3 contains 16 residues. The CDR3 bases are TGTGCCAGCAGCGAACCCCCAGGGATAACTAATGAAAAACTGTTTTTT. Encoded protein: CASSEPPGITNEKLFF.

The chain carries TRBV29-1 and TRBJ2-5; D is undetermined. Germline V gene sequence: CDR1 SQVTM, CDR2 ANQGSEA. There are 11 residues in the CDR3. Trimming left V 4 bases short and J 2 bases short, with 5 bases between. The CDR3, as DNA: TGCAGCGTTGGCCAACAAGAGACCCAGTACTTC. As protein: CSVGQQETQYF.

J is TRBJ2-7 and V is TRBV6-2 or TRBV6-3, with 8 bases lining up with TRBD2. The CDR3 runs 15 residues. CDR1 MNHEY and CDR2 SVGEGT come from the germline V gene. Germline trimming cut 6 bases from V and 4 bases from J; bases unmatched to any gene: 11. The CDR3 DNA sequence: TGTGCCAGCAGCGATGGGGGACTAGGAGGGTACGAGCAGTACTTC. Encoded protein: CASSDGGLGGYEQYF.